This T cell receptor beta chain was found in a study of T cells after posttransplantation cyclophosphamide. The related graft donor's blood sample was taken on the day of bone marrow donation. V lost 7 bases to trimming and J lost 6 bases, with 13 bases between them. Germline values: CDR1 SQVTM, CDR2 ANQGSEA. CDR3 length: 12 residues. The table came from immunoSEQ multiplex PCR; TCRdb's copy has only in-frame clones and leaves some out. The table includes fewer than 1,500 clones, 60% to 75% detected once. This clonotype was obtained from a man between 45 and 60 years old in good health, CMV-negative, and a related stem cell transplant donor. The V call is TRBV29-1, the J call TRBJ2-1, with D perhaps TRBD2 (6 bases). The sequenced material came from memory CD8+ T cells sorted from blood. The CDR3 loop reads CSGRDFGNEQFF. Written as DNA, the CDR3 is TGCAGCGGGAGGGACTTTGGCAATGAGCAGTTCTTC.